This TCR beta chain was recovered during a study of T cells after somatic rescue of genetic block. This clone showed up just once. One end of the junction is discordant with germline, which a read error may explain. The assay was immunoSEQ multiplex PCR, and TCRdb's table has in-frame clones only and misses some. This sample has about 15,000 clones, with roughly 70% found just once. The CDR3 covers 14 residues. The germline CDR1 and CDR2 sequences are PRHDT and FYEKMQ (reference sequence). The chain recombines TRBV13 with TRBJ2-1; 11 bases fit TRBD2. The sample taken for sequencing was peripheral blood mononuclear cells (PBMCs). The receptor was isolated from a man aged 18-30 years. Here the CDR3 reads CASSLAGGNNEQFF. CDR3 nucleotides: TGTGCCAGCAGTTTAGCGGGGGGGAACAATGAGCAGTTCTTC. Looking up the rest from reference TRBV13 and TRBJ2-1 gives the full variable domain: AAGVIQSPRHLIKEKRETATLKCYPIPRHDTVYWYQQGPGQDPQFLISFYEKMQSDKGSIPDRFSAQQFSDYHSELNMSSLELGDSALYFCASSLAGGNNEQFFGPGTRLTVL.